Following are 18 T cell receptor beta chains from one sample sequenced in a study of blood T cells in healthy people across ages (dated by TCRdb to about 2015). Libraries were prepared through 5' RACE. For sequencing, an Illumina HiSeq 2500 was employed. A second PCR of roughly 7 to 11 cycles was performed with a sample-barcoded 5' primer and a J-beta primer mix. Using fastp at Q25 and MiXCR, TCRdb reprocessed the public reads and kept productive beta chains. Under each unique CDR3 protein, matching rows form one entry showing the most common genes and DNA. The sample table contains about 680,000 distinct CDR3 sequences; only one count was recorded for roughly 50% of them. In total, the top ten clones hold around 32% of the sample. Sequenced sample: blood. The receptors here all came from a woman between 55 and 75 years old in good health.

This chain joins TRBV7-9 and TRBJ1-1; D perhaps matches TRBD1 (6 bases). The germline CDR1 and CDR2 sequences are SEHNR and FQNEAQ (reference sequence). There are 15 residues in the CDR3. V lost 4 bases, J lost 0 bases, and 12 bases lay in between. In DNA form, the CDR3 reads TGTGCCAGCAGCTCCTACAGGGTCCTGAACACTGAAGCTTTCTTT. Its translation: CASSSYRVLNTEAFF.

The rearrangement joins TRBV7-2 to TRBJ1-6; D is undetermined. V lost 1 base and J lost 5, with 6 bases in between. The V gene's germline CDR1 is SGHTA and CDR2 FQGNSA. This CDR3 contains 14 residues. As DNA, the CDR3 is TGTGCCAGCAGCTTAGGGGCTCATAATTCACCCCTCCACTTT. Amino acid sequence: CASSLGAHNSPLHF.

V and J are TRBV12-3 or TRBV12-4 and TRBJ2-5, with D hard to call. Deletions cut 2 bases from V and 11 bases from J, with 18 bases between. The CDR3 loop spans 14 amino acids. Here the CDR3 reads CASSLSLLPAEQYF. CDR3 nucleotides: TGTGCCAGCAGTTTAAGTCTGCTGCCGGCTGAGCAGTACTTC.

The chain recombines TRBV6-5 with TRBJ2-4; D unclear. The J call is doubtful: the DNA matches TRBJ2-7 better. This CDR3 region has 13 residues. Germline V gene sequence: CDR1 MNHEY, CDR2 SVGAGI. The chain's CDR3 is CASSYSTGYEQYF. The CDR3 coding sequence is TGTGCCAGCAGTTACTCGACTGGGTACGAGCAGTACTTC.

As to this clonotype: This clone may be a read error of a much larger clone one base away. The chain links TRBV30 to TRBJ2-7; D not resolved. The length of the CDR3 is 13 residues. V was cut by 2 bases and J by 2 bases, with 10 bases left in between. Germline values: CDR1 GTSNPN, CDR2 SVGIG (reference sequence). This CDR3 is CAWSIKGTYEQYF. The CDR3 DNA reads TGTGCCTGGAGTATTAAGGGTACCTACGAGCAGTACTTC.

V usage is TRBV18 and J usage is TRBJ1-1; 9 positions match TRBD1. CDR1 KGHSH and CDR2 LQKENI come from the germline V gene. Trimming removed 6 bases from V and 1 base from J; junction bases left unmatched: 6. This CDR3 has 15 amino acids. The CDR3 DNA follows: TGTGCCAGCTCGCGGGGACAGGGACGGAACACTGAAGCTTTCTTT. It yields the protein CASSRGQGRNTEAFF.

This clonotype was counted between two and nine times. This chain links TRBV5-1 with TRBJ2-1, with D unresolved. This CDR3 has 15 amino acids. Germline V gene sequence: CDR1 SGHRS, CDR2 YFSETQ. The V and J ends lost 1 base and 7 bases respectively, with 15 bases between them. The chain's CDR3 is CASSLSRALRNEQFF. For the CDR3, the DNA is TGCGCCAGCAGCTTGTCCCGGGCCTTAAGGAATGAGCAGTTCTTC.

This clonotype appeared once. The rearrangement joins TRBV7-3 to TRBJ2-5, with 10 bases that match TRBD2. The junction had 17 bases not matched to a gene; V was cut back by 8 bases and J by 11 bases. The germline V gene has CDR1 SGHTA and CDR2 FQGTGA. The CDR3 extends over 15 amino acids. The CDR3 nucleotides read TGTGCCAGCGTCAGCGGGAGGGCGGTAAACAATGAGCAGTACTTC. Protein: CASVSGRAVNNEQYF.

The chain couples TRBV18 to TRBJ2-7; D is tentatively TRBD1 or TRBD2 (5 bases each). V dropped 2 bases and J dropped 0 bases, with 14 bases sitting between them. This CDR3 spans 16 amino acids. The V gene's germline CDR1 is KGHSH and CDR2 LQKENI. The CDR3, as DNA: TGTGCCAGCTCACCAAAGGGGACGGAAAGCTCCTACGAGCAGTACTTC. Translated: CASSPKGTESSYEQYF.

The rearrangement uses TRBV6-2 or TRBV6-3 and TRBJ1-6, with D possibly TRBD1 on 5 matching bases. The germline V gene has CDR1 MNHEY and CDR2 SVGEGT. CDR3 length equals 16 residues. V lost 2 bases, J lost 7 bases, and 15 bases lay in between. This chain's CDR3 is CASSYRQGPENSPLHF. CDR3 DNA: TGTGCCAGCAGTTACCGGCAGGGTCCTGAGAATTCACCCCTCCACTTT.

This clonotype was observed at least ten times. V gene TRBV7-2 combines with J gene TRBJ2-7; D is undetermined. Deletions cut 4 bases from V and 4 bases from J, with 8 bases between. This CDR3 is built from 12 residues. From germline, CDR1 is SGHTA and CDR2 FQGNSA. Here the CDR3 DNA reads TGTGCCAGCAGCTCCTCCGGGTACGAGCAGTACTTC. Encoded protein: CASSSSGYEQYF. Variable domain in full (rest from reference TRBV7-2 and TRBJ2-7): GAGVSQSPSNKVTEKGKDVELRCDPISGHTALYWYRQSLGQGLEFLIYFQGNSAPDKSGLPSDRFSAERTGGSVSTLTIQRTQQEDSAVYLCASSSSGYEQYFGPGTRLTVT.

The chain links TRBV29-1 to TRBJ1-2; D possibly corresponds to TRBD1 (5 bases). The CDR3 length is 13 residues. V shed 6 bases and J shed 4 bases, with 15 bases lying between them. Germline CDR1 and CDR2: SQVTM and ANQGSEA. Written as DNA, the CDR3 is TGCAGCGTCGCCAAGGGGCTTGGCTATGGCTACACCTTC. It specifies CSVAKGLGYGYTF.

The chain joins TRBV20-1 to TRBJ2-7, with D perhaps matching TRBD1 (5 bases). From germline, CDR1 is DFQATT and CDR2 SNEGSKA (reference sequence). Between the trimmed V and J ends, which lost 1 base and 7 bases, there was a span of 14 bases. The CDR3 contains 13 residues. CDR3 protein: CSARATRDYEQYF. CDR3 bases: TGCAGTGCTAGAGCTACCAGGGATTATGAGCAGTACTTC.

Only a few counts were recorded for this clonotype. The chain recombines TRBV6-5 with TRBJ2-1; D gene uncertain. Trimming stripped 6 bases from V and 7 bases from J, with 10 bases between. The CDR3 consists of 12 residues. CDR1 and CDR2 from the germline V gene are MNHEY and SVGAGI. The CDR3 sequence: CASSPRWNEQFF. Here the CDR3 DNA reads TGTGCCAGCAGCCCACGATGGAATGAGCAGTTCTTC.

The chain uses TRBV20-1 and TRBJ2-5, with D possibly TRBD2 on 5 matching bases. CDR3 length: 15 residues. Germline V gene sequence: CDR1 DFQATT, CDR2 SNEGSKA (reference sequence). The germline V and J ends were trimmed by 3 bases and 6 bases, with 20 bases remaining between them. In nucleotides, the CDR3 is TGCAGTGCTAGGGATAGAGGGCAACTAAGGAAGACCCAGTACTTC. As protein: CSARDRGQLRKTQYF.

The chain uses TRBV7-2 and TRBJ1-5; D uncertain. V lost 5 bases, J lost 2 bases, and 7 bases lay in between. The CDR3 is 13 residues long. CDR1 and CDR2 from the germline V gene are SGHTA and FQGNSA. CDR3 in amino acids: CASSDGRNQPQHF. DNA of the CDR3: TGTGCCAGCAGCGACGGTCGCAATCAGCCCCAGCATTTT.

This chain connects TRBV7-3 to TRBJ2-1, with unresolved D. The CDR3 loop spans 14 amino acids. V was clipped by 3 bases and J by 6 bases, with 12 bases between them. Looked up from germline, CDR1 is SGHTA and CDR2 is FQGTGA. The CDR3 DNA sequence: TGTGCCAGCAGCTTTTACGGAGAGAGCAATGAGCAGTTCTTC. Translating it yields CASSFYGESNEQFF.

The chain links TRBV20-1 to TRBJ1-2, with D tentatively TRBD1 (5 bases). Germline loops: CDR1 DFQATT, CDR2 SNEGSKA (reference sequence). This CDR3 is 18 amino acids long. V was cut by 5 bases and J by 3 bases, with 28 bases left in between. CDR3 DNA: TGCAGTGCTGCACCATCGCCGGGGCGTGCGGGTTTAGACTATGGCTACACCTTC. Protein sequence: CSAAPSPGRAGLDYGYTF.